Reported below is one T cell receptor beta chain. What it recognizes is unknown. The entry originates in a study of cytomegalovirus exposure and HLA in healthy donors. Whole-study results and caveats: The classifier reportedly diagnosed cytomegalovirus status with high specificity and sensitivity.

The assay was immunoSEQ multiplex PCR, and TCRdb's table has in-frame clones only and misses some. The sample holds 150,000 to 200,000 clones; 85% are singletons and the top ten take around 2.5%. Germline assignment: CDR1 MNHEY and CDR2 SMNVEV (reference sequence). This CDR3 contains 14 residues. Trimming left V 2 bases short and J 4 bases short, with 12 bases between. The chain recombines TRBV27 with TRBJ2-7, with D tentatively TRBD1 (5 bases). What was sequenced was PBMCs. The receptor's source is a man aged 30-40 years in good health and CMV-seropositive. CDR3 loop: CASSLRTKLYEQYF. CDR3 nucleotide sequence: TGTGCCAGCAGTTTAAGGACAAAATTATACGAGCAGTACTTC.